These 19 T cell receptor beta chains share one sample of origin, sequenced in a study of T-cell memory formation after mild COVID-19. One entry per CDR3 protein, called by TCRdb with MiXCR from the 5' RACE reads. The sample has under 300,000 distinct CDR3 sequences; 8% to 9% are singletons. Sequencing was carried out using PBMCs or a T cell subset sorted from them (not recorded which). These receptors were obtained from a young man who had mild COVID-19 (a few samples of this study predate the infection). Cell type and time point are not known.

V and J are TRBV20-1 and TRBJ2-5; D is undetermined. Germline loops: CDR1 DFQATT, CDR2 SNEGSKA (reference sequence). The CDR3 consists of 12 residues. Trimming shortened V by 1 base and J by 4 bases, and 7 bases separated the two germline ends. CDR3 loop: CSARGLGETQYF. The CDR3, as DNA: TGCAGTGCTAGAGGGTTGGGAGAGACCCAGTACTTC.

This clonotype has more than one count but fewer than ten. The rearrangement joins TRBV9 to TRBJ1-1; D is unclear. Germline V gives CDR1 SGDLS, CDR2 YYNGEE. Trimming stripped 4 bases from V and 6 bases from J, with 16 bases between. CDR3 size: 14 residues. The CDR3 loop is CASSSLAVRAEAFF. The CDR3 bases are TGTGCCAGCAGCTCTCTAGCCGTTAGGGCTGAAGCTTTCTTT.

In its sample, this clonotype was seen a few times. The chain combines TRBV7-8 with TRBJ2-7; D is uncertain. V gave up 1 base and J gave up 0 bases, with 10 bases separating them. The germline V gene encodes CDR1 SGHVS and CDR2 FQNEAQ. The CDR3 covers 15 residues. CDR3 protein: CASSLDTRYSYEQYF. The DNA for the CDR3 is TGTGCCAGCAGCTTAGACACCCGTTACTCCTACGAGCAGTACTTC.

This clonotype was detected a few times. The V call is TRBV29-1, the J call TRBJ2-2; TRBD2 matches at 7 bases. With V trimmed by 6 bases and J by 0 bases, 4 bases remained unmatched. The CDR3 totals 14 residues. Germline V gene data show CDR1 as SQVTM and CDR2 as ANQGSEA. CDR3 sequence (DNA): TGCAGCGTAGAGCGGGGAACGAACACCGGGGAGCTGTTTTTT. This sequence encodes CSVERGTNTGELFF.

Many counts were recorded for this clonotype. This chain connects TRBV23-1 to TRBJ2-1, with D perhaps matching TRBD2 (5 bases). TRBV23-1 is designated an ORF whose function remains uncertain. This CDR3 spans 13 amino acids. The ends were cut back, 4 bases at V and 5 bases at J, with 9 bases in the middle. The CDR3 here is CASSRPGDNEQFF. In DNA, the CDR3 is TGCGCCAGCAGTCGGCCCGGGGACAATGAGCAGTTCTTC.

The rearrangement joins TRBV27 to TRBJ2-6, with D tentatively TRBD1 or TRBD2 (6 bases each). Trimming took off 7 bases at V and 4 bases at J, with 17 bases between the two ends. The CDR3 contains 16 residues. From germline, CDR1 is MNHEY and CDR2 SMNVEV (reference sequence). CDR3 bases: TGTGCCAGCAAAACAGGGAGGTCGGTAGGGGCCAACGTCCTGACTTTC. Translated: CASKTGRSVGANVLTF. The whole variable domain, remainder taken from reference TRBV27 and TRBJ2-6, is EAQVTQNPRYLITVTGKKLTVTCSQNMNHEYMSWYRQDPGLGLRQIYYSMNVEVTDKGDVPEGYKVSRKEKRNFPLILESPSPNQTSLYFCASKTGRSVGANVLTFGAGSRLTVL.

The chain employs TRBV4-3 and TRBJ1-3; D not resolved. The CDR3 is 14 residues long. V was clipped by 1 base and J by 0 bases, with 4 bases between them. CDR1 is LGHNA, CDR2 YSLEER, per germline. Here the CDR3 reads CASSQAFSGNTIYF. In nucleotides, the CDR3 is TGCGCCAGCAGCCAAGCTTTCTCTGGAAACACCATATATTTT.

This clonotype was counted ten times or more. V and J are TRBV4-3 and TRBJ1-5; 7 nucleotides match TRBD1. The CDR3 sequence is 15 residues long. The germline gives CDR1 LGHNA, CDR2 YSLEER. Trimming cost V 0 bases and J 1 base; bases outside gene matches: 0. The CDR3 coding sequence is TGCGCCAGCAGCCAAGACAGGGGGAGCAATCAGCCCCAGCATTTT. Amino acid sequence: CASSQDRGSNQPQHF.

In this sample, this clonotype turned up a few times. V is TRBV7-2 and J is TRBJ2-5; 11 nucleotides match TRBD2. J lost 6 bases, V lost 5 bases, and 8 bases had no gene match. The V gene's germline CDR1 is SGHTA and CDR2 FQGNSA. The CDR3 runs to 15 residues. The CDR3 spells CASSILAGGVKTQYF. The CDR3 DNA reads TGTGCCAGCAGCATATTAGCGGGGGGGGTCAAGACCCAGTACTTC.

The chain uses TRBV6-5 and TRBJ1-4; TRBD1 aligns across 8 bases. The CDR3 covers 14 residues. Germline assignment: CDR1 MNHEY and CDR2 SVGAGI. Germline trimming cut 8 bases from V and 4 bases from J; bases unmatched to any gene: 6. The CDR3 DNA reads as TGTGCCAGCTGGACGACAGGGGATAATGAAAAACTGTTTTTT. Amino acids: CASWTTGDNEKLFF.

This sequence joins TRBV12-3 or TRBV12-4 and TRBJ1-1; D is ambiguous. Trimming left V 4 bases short and J 0 bases short, with 6 bases between. CDR3 size: 13 residues. CDR3 bases: TGTGCCAGCAGTTCCGGAGTGAACACTGAAGCTTTCTTT. Residues: CASSSGVNTEAFF.

In its sample, this clonotype was seen a few times. The rearrangement links TRBV4-1 to TRBJ1-4, with a possible D match to TRBD1 (5 bases). V lost 0 bases to trimming and J lost 6 bases, with 11 bases between them. The CDR3 extends over 15 amino acids. Germline assignment: CDR1 MGHRA and CDR2 YSYEKL. The CDR3 loop reads CASSQDVGLDEKLFF. In nucleotides, the CDR3 is TGCGCCAGCAGCCAAGATGTGGGGCTGGATGAAAAACTGTTTTTT.

The sample holds a few counts of this clonotype. The V and J genes are TRBV3-1 and TRBJ2-2; 8 bases line up with TRBD2. J lost 0 bases, V lost 3 bases, and 9 bases had no gene match. Germline V gene sequence: CDR1 LGHDT, CDR2 YNNKEL (reference sequence). The CDR3 contains 18 residues. The CDR3 loop reads CASSQGGISGANTGELFF. CDR3 DNA sequence: TGTGCCAGCAGCCAGGGTGGCATTAGCGGGGCGAACACCGGGGAGCTGTTTTTT.

The chain employs TRBV27 and TRBJ2-2; D tentatively fits TRBD1 or TRBD2 (5 bases each). The CDR3 is 13 residues long. Germline-derived CDR1 and CDR2 are MNHEY and SMNVEV (reference sequence). V lost 7 bases and J 0 bases, leaving 6 bases between the germline ends. CDR3 loop: CASMGANTGELFF. DNA for the CDR3: TGTGCCAGCATGGGGGCGAACACCGGGGAGCTGTTTTTT.

This clonotype was recorded many times. This chain uses TRBV20-1 with TRBJ2-3; 9 nucleotides agree with TRBD1. Trimming took 4 bases from V and 2 from J; bases not matched to a gene: 10. CDR1 DFQATT and CDR2 SNEGSKA come from the germline V gene (reference sequence). The CDR3 extends over 16 amino acids. CDR3 amino acids: CSAKRTGGGLTDTQYF. The CDR3 DNA follows: TGCAGTGCTAAACGAACAGGGGGCGGGCTCACAGATACGCAGTATTTT.

This chain links TRBV7-8 with TRBJ2-1; D possibly uses TRBD1 or TRBD2 (6 bases each). This CDR3 has 16 amino acids. V was cut by 5 bases and J by 10 bases, with 24 bases left in between. Germline CDR1 and CDR2: SGHVS and FQNEAQ. Here the CDR3 reads CASSQASGGKFQEQFF. CDR3 sequence (DNA): TGTGCCAGCAGCCAAGCGTCCGGGGGCAAATTTCAGGAGCAGTTCTTC.

This clonotype has only a few counts. This sequence joins TRBV7-3 and TRBJ2-1, with TRBD2 matching 12 bases. The CDR3 has 15 residues. Germline-derived CDR1 and CDR2 are SGHTA and FQGTGA. V lost 5 bases, J lost 8 bases, and 7 bases stayed unmatched. The CDR3 is CASSLGTSGSHEQFF. In DNA form, the CDR3 reads TGTGCCAGCAGCCTAGGGACTAGCGGGTCCCATGAGCAGTTCTTC.

V usage is TRBV7-9 and J usage is TRBJ1-4; D not certain. From germline, CDR1 is SEHNR and CDR2 FQNEAQ (reference sequence). Trimming pared 4 bases from V and 0 bases from J, leaving 9 bases between. CDR3 length equals 15 residues. For the CDR3, the DNA is TGTGCCAGCAGCTACCGGCTATCAACTAATGAAAAACTGTTTTTT. Its translation is CASSYRLSTNEKLFF.

This clonotype was detected ten times or more. This CDR3 reads CASSFSGQSNTEAFF. CDR3 DNA: TGTGCCAGCAGCTTTAGTGGACAGTCAAACACTGAAGCTTTCTTT. This rearrangement joins TRBV11-2 to TRBJ1-1; maybe TRBD1 (6 bases). Trimming shortened V by 3 bases and J by 2 bases, and 13 bases separated the two germline ends. Germline V lookup: CDR1 SGHAT, CDR2 FQNNGV. The CDR3 spans 15 residues.